This TCR beta chain was documented in a study of T cells in Graves' hyperthyroidism and ophthalmopathy. Study-wide results and limits: Prediction of ophthalmopathy progression came a median around 6 months pre-onset. Blood shared most expanded thyroid clonotypes above 0.001.

Germline-derived CDR1 and CDR2 are WNHNN and SYGVQD (reference sequence). V was pared by 1 base and J by 6 bases, with 8 bases between. The CDR3 sequence is 13 residues long. Concerning this clonotype: The antigen remains undetermined.

Together with thyroid ultrasound, orbital computed tomography, serum thyroxine and TRAb, clinical symptoms were used for diagnoses. Fresh peripheral blood, under 13 ml, yielded the PBMCs. TCR beta CDR3 sequences were amplified from RNA transcripts. HTBI primers drove first-round RT-PCR of the TCR CDR3. From the multiplex PCR reads, TCRdb called clonotypes with MiXCR, one entry per CDR3 protein. The sample carries 300,000 to 450,000 distinct CDR3 sequences, around 16% recorded once. The genes are TRBV10-1 and TRBJ2-3, with TRBD2 as a possible D gene (6 bases). Sequences were obtained from blood. The sequence came from a young woman with Graves' hyperthyroidism that later progressed to Graves' ophthalmopathy. DNA of the CDR3: TGCGCCAGCAGTGAGTTGGAGGGGGATACGCAGTATTTT. Residues: CASSELEGDTQYF.